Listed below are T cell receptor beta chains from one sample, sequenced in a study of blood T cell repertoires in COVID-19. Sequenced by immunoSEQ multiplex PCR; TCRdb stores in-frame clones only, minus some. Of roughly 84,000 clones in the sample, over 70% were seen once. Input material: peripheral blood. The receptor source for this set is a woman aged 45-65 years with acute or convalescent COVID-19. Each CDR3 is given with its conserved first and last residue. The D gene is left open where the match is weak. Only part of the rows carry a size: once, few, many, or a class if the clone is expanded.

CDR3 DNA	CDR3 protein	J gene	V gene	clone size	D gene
TGTGCCAGCAGCCAAGATGTACTAGCGGGGGGGCTAACGCAGTATTTT	CASSQDVLAGGLTQYF	TRBJ2-3	TRBV3-1/TRBV3-2	-	TRBD2
TGCACCAGCAGCCACGACCGGCGAGGCAGGGGGCCGCGTGGCTACACCTTC	CTSSHDRRGRGPRGYTF	TRBJ1-2	TRBV1	-	-
TGTGCCAGTACCAGGTCAGGCAATCAGCCCCAGCATTTT	CASTRSGNQPQHF	TRBJ1-5	TRBV2	-	-
TGTGCCAGCAGTGAAGCGCGGGGGAGCGAGCAGTACTTC	CASSEARGSEQYF	TRBJ2-7	TRBV2	-	TRBD2
TGTGCCAGCAGTTATCAGGGTGGATACGAGCAGTACTTC	CASSYQGGYEQYF	TRBJ2-7	TRBV6-5	-	-
TGCGCCAGCAGACATGGGACTAGCGGGGGTGCAGATACGCAGTATTTT	CASRHGTSGGADTQYF	TRBJ2-3	TRBV5-1	-	TRBD2
TGTGCCAGCAGTTTAGGGACACTGGCCGGGGAGCTGTTTTTT	CASSLGTLAGELFF	TRBJ2-2	TRBV28	-	-
TGTGCCAGCAGTTCTAGCGGGCTTACCTACGAGCAGTACTTC	CASSSSGLTYEQYF	TRBJ2-7	TRBV6-5	-	TRBD2
TGTGCCAGCAGTGAAATCGGGGGGTGGCGCAATGAGCAGTTCTTC	CASSEIGGWRNEQFF	TRBJ2-1	TRBV6-1	-	TRBD2
TGTGCCAGCAGTTACCCCCGGTCCGGGGCGGGGGACCACAATGAGCAGTTCTTC	CASSYPRSGAGDHNEQFF	TRBJ2-1	TRBV6-2/TRBV6-3	-	TRBD2
TGTGCCAGCAGCTTGGCAGGGACTGGAAACACCATATATTTT	CASSLAGTGNTIYF	TRBJ1-3	TRBV5-6	-	-
TGTGCCAGTAGCGCACAGGTGAACACTGAAGCTTTCTTT	CASSAQVNTEAFF	TRBJ1-1	TRBV19	-	-
TGTGCCACCAGCAGAAAGCTACTAGGGACCCAGTACTTC	CATSRKLLGTQYF	TRBJ2-5	TRBV15	-	-
TGTGCCAGCAGGGCGGACAGGGTTTCCCTCTACGAGCAGTACTTC	CASRADRVSLYEQYF	TRBJ2-7	TRBV2	-	TRBD1
TGTGCCAGCAGCTTCGACAGTAGCAATCAGCCCCAGCATTTT	CASSFDSSNQPQHF	TRBJ1-5	TRBV7-9	-	-
TGTGCCAGCAGTTTATCCGGACTTTTCAATCAGCCCCAGCATTTT	CASSLSGLFNQPQHF	TRBJ1-5	TRBV27	many	-
TGTGCCAGCAGCTTAGTGGGGGGGACTTCCCAAGAGACCCAGTACTTC	CASSLVGGTSQETQYF	TRBJ2-5	TRBV7-2	-	TRBD2
TGTGCCAGCAGTTACGCGGGGGGGGGCGAAAGGGAGACCCAGTACTTC	CASSYAGGGERETQYF	TRBJ2-5	TRBV6-6	-	TRBD2
TGTGCCATCAGTGAGGAGGTCCCGGGGACTGAAGCTTTCTTT	CAISEEVPGTEAFF	TRBJ1-1	TRBV10-3	many	-
TGTGCCAGCTCGTCAAACCAGGGAGATACGCAGTATTTT	CASSSNQGDTQYF	TRBJ2-3	TRBV18	-	-
TGTGCCGTAGCCGGGACACCTAACACCATATATTTT	CAVAGTPNTIYF	TRBJ1-3	TRBV6-5	-	-
TGTGCCAGCAGCCAAGACCCCCGGCAAAGGGGTTCACCCCTCCACTTT	CASSQDPRQRGSPLHF	TRBJ1-6	TRBV4-2	-	-
TGTGCCACCAGTGACCCTACAGGGGGGGCGGCAGATACGCAGTATTTT	CATSDPTGGAADTQYF	TRBJ2-3	TRBV24-1	-	-
TGTGCCAGCAGCTTTGGGGACAGGGGGGAAAATGAGCAGTTCTTC	CASSFGDRGENEQFF	TRBJ2-1	TRBV7-9	-	TRBD1